These T cell receptor beta chains were read from a single sample in a study of immune cell composition in non-small cell lung cancer. Clones were sequenced by immunoSEQ multiplex PCR, and TCRdb holds only the in-frame ones, with some missing. The sample gives 6,000 to 8,500 clones, roughly 70% of which show up once; over 7.5% is in the top ten. The sample comprised lung tumor tissue. These TCRs come from a human donor with non-small cell lung cancer. CDR3s include the opening cysteine and the closing phenylalanine or tryptophan. Each record gives: CDR3 protein, CDR3 DNA, D gene, clone size, V gene, J gene. D genes are given only for firm matches. For some rows the clone size is stated as once, few or many, or as a class when expanded; others skip it.

CDR3: CAWRLAGNMGKTQYF
DNA: TGTGCCTGGAGACTAGCGGGGAACATGGGAAAGACCCAGTACTTC
D: TRBD2
size: NA
V: TRBV30
J: TRBJ2-5

CDR3: CAIQGGYGYTF
DNA: TGTGCCATACAGGGGGGCTATGGCTACACCTTC
D: TRBD1
size: NA
V: TRBV30
J: TRBJ1-2

CDR3: CASSQEDTHSYEQYF
DNA: TGTGCCAGCAGCCAAGAGGACACCCACTCCTACGAGCAGTACTTC
D: NA
size: NA
V: TRBV4-2
J: TRBJ2-7

CDR3: CASSIGGTYTEAFF
DNA: TGTGCCAGTAGTATCGGGGGGACCTACACTGAAGCTTTCTTT
D: NA
size: medium-sized
V: TRBV19
J: TRBJ1-1

CDR3: CASSLGVEQYF
DNA: TGTGCCAGCAGTTTAGGGGTCGAGCAGTACTTC
D: NA
size: NA
V: TRBV6-1
J: TRBJ2-7

CDR3: CASSQDRSPYGYTF
DNA: TGTGCCAGCAGCCAGGACAGGAGCCCTTATGGCTACACCTTC
D: TRBD1
size: few
V: TRBV6-6
J: TRBJ1-2

CDR3: CASSFWQGAFF
DNA: TGTGCCAGCAGTTTTTGGCAGGGAGCTTTCTTT
D: NA
size: few
V: TRBV28
J: TRBJ1-1

CDR3: CASSPTSGGNNEQFF
DNA: TGTGCCAGCTCACCTACTAGCGGGGGAAACAATGAGCAGTTCTTC
D: TRBD2
size: once
V: TRBV18
J: TRBJ2-1

CDR3: CSSKGDRGTYNEQFF
DNA: TGCAGCTCAAAAGGGGACAGGGGAACCTACAATGAGCAGTTCTTC
D: TRBD1
size: NA
V: TRBV29-1
J: TRBJ2-1

CDR3: CASSKLVPSTDTQYF
DNA: TGTGCCAGCAGTAAACTAGTACCCAGCACAGATACGCAGTATTTT
D: NA
size: NA
V: TRBV2
J: TRBJ2-3

CDR3: CASSEQGGLANEQFF
DNA: TGTGCCAGTAGTGAACAGGGCGGGTTGGCTAATGAGCAGTTCTTC
D: NA
size: NA
V: TRBV19
J: TRBJ2-1

CDR3: CASSSSRDNQETQYF
DNA: TGTGCCAGCAGTTCCTCCCGGGACAACCAAGAGACCCAGTACTTC
D: NA
size: NA
V: TRBV28
J: TRBJ2-5

CDR3: CASSSGLTSGNEQFF
DNA: TGTGCCAGCAGTTCAGGACTGACTTCGGGAAATGAGCAGTTCTTC
D: NA
size: NA
V: TRBV6-5
J: TRBJ2-1

CDR3: CASSSQDTPAQYF
DNA: TGCGCCAGCAGCTCCCAGGACACTCCGGCCCAGTACTTC
D: NA
size: NA
V: TRBV5-1
J: TRBJ2-5

CDR3: CASSLGTGGTIEQYF
DNA: TGCGCCAGCAGCTTGGGGACAGGGGGCACAATCGAGCAGTACTTC
D: TRBD1
size: NA
V: TRBV5-1
J: TRBJ2-7

CDR3: CASRLAGNTIYF
DNA: TGTGCCTCCCGATTAGCTGGAAACACCATATATTTT
D: NA
size: NA
V: TRBV30
J: TRBJ1-3

CDR3: CASSSGTSGGSYNEQFF
DNA: TGTGCCAGCAGCTCCGGGACTAGCGGAGGCTCCTACAATGAGCAGTTCTTC
D: TRBD2
size: few
V: TRBV7-2
J: TRBJ2-1

CDR3: CASSSTSGDYNEQFF
DNA: TGTGCCAGCAGCTCGACTAGCGGAGATTACAATGAGCAGTTCTTC
D: TRBD2
size: NA
V: TRBV11-3
J: TRBJ2-1

CDR3: CASSLRQGSDSPLHF
DNA: TGTGCCAGCAGCTTGAGACAGGGGTCGGATTCACCCCTCCACTTT
D: TRBD1
size: few
V: TRBV5-5
J: TRBJ1-6

CDR3: CASSSPTSGDSYEQYF
DNA: TGTGCCAGCAGCTCCCCGACTAGCGGGGACTCCTACGAGCAGTACTTC
D: TRBD2
size: medium-sized
V: TRBV5-6
J: TRBJ2-7

CDR3: CASSLGTGITGELFF
DNA: TGTGCCAGTAGTCTTGGGACAGGGATAACCGGGGAGCTGTTTTTT
D: TRBD1
size: NA
V: TRBV19
J: TRBJ2-2

CDR3: CASSAYGTTGRDTEAFF
DNA: TGTGCCAGTAGTGCCTACGGGACAACGGGGAGGGACACTGAAGCTTTCTTT
D: NA
size: few
V: TRBV19
J: TRBJ1-1

CDR3: CASRKQGNTGELFF
DNA: TGTGCCAGCAGGAAACAGGGGAACACCGGGGAGCTGTTTTTT
D: NA
size: NA
V: TRBV6-1
J: TRBJ2-2

CDR3: CASRPRGQGAVVAFF
DNA: TGTGCCAGCCGTCCGAGGGGACAGGGGGCAGTGGTGGCTTTCTTT
D: TRBD1
size: NA
V: TRBV6-5
J: TRBJ1-1

CDR3: CATSRDPGERAVYGYTF
DNA: TGTGCCACCAGCAGAGACCCGGGGGAGCGGGCCGTCTATGGCTACACCTTC
D: NA
size: NA
V: TRBV15
J: TRBJ1-2

CDR3: CASSPSAGGTNEQFF
DNA: TGTGCCAGCTCACCATCAGCGGGAGGGACCAATGAGCAGTTCTTC
D: TRBD2
size: NA
V: TRBV18
J: TRBJ2-1

CDR3: CASSISSGGYGYTF
DNA: TGTGCCAGTAGTATATCGTCAGGGGGCTATGGCTACACCTTC
D: TRBD1
size: few
V: TRBV19
J: TRBJ1-2

CDR3: CASSAQGTTYNYGYTF
DNA: TGTGCCAGCAGCGCTCAGGGCACAACCTACAACTATGGCTACACCTTC
D: NA
size: NA
V: TRBV5-6
J: TRBJ1-2

CDR3: CASVGGNTEAFF
DNA: TGTGCCAGCGTCGGGGGGAACACTGAAGCTTTCTTT
D: NA
size: NA
V: TRBV28
J: TRBJ1-1

CDR3: CASSETRRVEQFF
DNA: TGTGCCAGCAGTGAAACGAGGCGGGTTGAGCAGTTCTTC
D: NA
size: NA
V: TRBV6-1
J: TRBJ2-1

CDR3: CSVGGGLAARTYEQYF
DNA: TGCAGCGTTGGAGGGGGACTAGCGGCTCGTACCTACGAGCAGTACTTC
D: TRBD2
size: NA
V: TRBV29-1
J: TRBJ2-7

CDR3: CASSQEPGVPGNTIYF
DNA: TGCGCCAGCAGCCAAGAGCCAGGGGTTCCTGGGAACACCATATATTTT
D: NA
size: few
V: TRBV4-1
J: TRBJ1-3

CDR3: CASGGAALSYGYTF
DNA: TGTGCCAGCGGAGGGGCAGCCCTTTCGTATGGCTACACCTTC
D: NA
size: NA
V: TRBV7-9
J: TRBJ1-2

CDR3: CASSPTSGQGYGYTF
DNA: TGTGCCAGCAGCCCCACCAGCGGACAGGGCTATGGCTACACCTTC
D: TRBD1
size: few
V: TRBV7-2
J: TRBJ1-2

CDR3: CASRQQGEGGYTF
DNA: TGTGCCAGCAGACAACAGGGAGAGGGGGGCTACACCTTC
D: NA
size: NA
V: TRBV6-5
J: TRBJ1-2

CDR3: CASSRFSGSGTGELFF
DNA: TGTGCCAGCAGCAGATTTAGCGGGAGCGGCACCGGGGAGCTGTTTTTT
D: TRBD2
size: NA
V: TRBV5-8
J: TRBJ2-2

CDR3: CASSSQDKKGTDTQYF
DNA: TGTGCCAGCAGCTCACAGGACAAGAAGGGGACAGATACGCAGTATTTT
D: NA
size: NA
V: TRBV7-9
J: TRBJ2-3

CDR3: CASSGTGSGGNYGYTF
DNA: TGTGCCAGCAGCGGGACGGGATCGGGGGGTAACTATGGCTACACCTTC
D: NA
size: NA
V: TRBV25-1
J: TRBJ1-2

CDR3: CASVSRPGGEAFF
DNA: TGTGCCAGCGTAAGTCGCCCCGGAGGGGAAGCTTTCTTT
D: NA
size: few
V: TRBV6-5
J: TRBJ1-1

CDR3: CASSLFPGSPQHF
DNA: TGTGCCAGCAGCTTGTTCCCCGGGTCGCCCCAGCATTTT
D: NA
size: NA
V: TRBV5-4
J: TRBJ1-5

CDR3: CAISLSGDYNEQFF
DNA: TGTGCCATCAGTCTGAGCGGAGACTACAATGAGCAGTTCTTC
D: NA
size: NA
V: TRBV10-3
J: TRBJ2-1

CDR3: CASSEYTTTYEQYF
DNA: TGTGCCAGCAGTGAATATACGACTACCTACGAGCAGTACTTC
D: NA
size: NA
V: TRBV25-1
J: TRBJ2-7

CDR3: CASSPEYRVLGGSNQPQHF
DNA: TGTGCCAGTAGCCCTGAGTACAGGGTACTTGGAGGCAGCAATCAGCCCCAGCATTTT
D: NA
size: few
V: TRBV19
J: TRBJ1-5

CDR3: CASSALRDTQYF
DNA: TGTGCCAGCAGTGCACTTCGGGATACGCAGTATTTT
D: NA
size: NA
V: TRBV7-2
J: TRBJ2-3

CDR3: CASSQRGLEQYF
DNA: TGTGCCAGCAGTCAGAGGGGGCTCGAGCAGTACTTC
D: TRBD1
size: medium-sized
V: TRBV6-5
J: TRBJ2-7

CDR3: CASSLDSFTGYEQYF
DNA: TGTGCCAGCAGCTTAGACTCTTTCACAGGCTACGAGCAGTACTTC
D: NA
size: NA
V: TRBV7-9
J: TRBJ2-7

CDR3: CASSPLVTGGGGGYTF
DNA: TGTGCCAGCAGCCCCCTTGTGACAGGGGGCGGAGGAGGCTACACCTTC
D: TRBD1
size: NA
V: TRBV7-2
J: TRBJ1-2

CDR3: CASRPDRSYNSPLHF
DNA: TGTGCCAGCAGACCCGACAGGTCCTATAATTCACCCCTCCACTTT
D: NA
size: once
V: TRBV28
J: TRBJ1-6

CDR3: CASTTQGGWTTDTQYF
DNA: TGTGCCAGCACCACACAGGGGGGCTGGACCACAGATACGCAGTATTTT
D: TRBD1
size: once
V: TRBV4-2
J: TRBJ2-3

CDR3: CASSFWQNTGELFF
DNA: TGTGCCAGCAGCTTTTGGCAGAACACCGGGGAGCTGTTTTTT
D: NA
size: few
V: TRBV5-8
J: TRBJ2-2

CDR3: CASSVATGTVSPYSNQPQHF
DNA: TGTGCCAGCAGCGTAGCTACGGGGACAGTCAGCCCGTATAGCAATCAGCCCCAGCATTTT
D: TRBD1
size: NA
V: TRBV9
J: TRBJ1-5

CDR3: CAWRAGGGEAFF
DNA: TGTGCCTGGAGGGCGGGGGGCGGTGAAGCTTTCTTT
D: NA
size: NA
V: TRBV30
J: TRBJ1-1

CDR3: CASSFGGSQETQYF
DNA: TGCGCCAGCAGCTTTGGAGGGTCCCAAGAGACCCAGTACTTC
D: NA
size: NA
V: TRBV5-1
J: TRBJ2-5

CDR3: CASSYKGLAVNEQFF
DNA: TGTGCCAGCAGCTACAAAGGACTAGCGGTGAATGAGCAGTTCTTC
D: TRBD2
size: NA
V: TRBV6-5
J: TRBJ2-1

CDR3: CASTLNPELNYGYTF
DNA: TGTGCCAGCACCCTAAACCCCGAACTTAACTATGGCTACACCTTC
D: NA
size: NA
V: TRBV6-1
J: TRBJ1-2

CDR3: CASSGLRNSPLHF
DNA: TGTGCCAGCAGCGGTCTCCGGAATTCACCCCTCCACTTT
D: NA
size: NA
V: TRBV9
J: TRBJ1-6

CDR3: CASSLFRDTQYF
DNA: TGTGCCAGCAGCTTATTTAGAGATACGCAGTATTTT
D: NA
size: NA
V: TRBV7-2
J: TRBJ2-3